Reported below is one TCR beta chain. No antigen is known for it. HCMV-specific IgG was detected in serum with a commercial ELISA kit to determine HCMV serostatus. Peripheral blood mononuclear cells were isolated from blood by Ficoll density gradient centrifugation. This sample was sequenced with an Illumina HiSeq 2000. 5'RACE template switching, by which a universal primer site and unique molecular identifiers were added, was used to make TCR beta cDNA libraries. cDNA synthesis was primed from the TCR beta constant segment, followed by two successive PCR amplification steps. In the authors' own workflow: MIGEC handled demultiplexing of the reads and grouping by UMI, while MiTCR was used to assemble and quantify clonotypes. To remove erroneous sequences, TCR cDNA sequences were retained only when supported by two or more reads. Downstream repertoire analysis used the tcR package, and clonotypes were matched across fractions by CDR3 nucleotide sequence plus V segment. VDJmatch was used to annotate antigen specificity against VDJdb, with one amino acid substitution in CDR3 allowed. Following reprocessing of the reads by TCRdb, the data hold one row per CDR3 protein sequence and no DNA is available. These V and J calls derive from TCRdb rather than the authors' analysis. The sample table holds approximately 420,000 distinct CDR3 sequences. 9.5% to 12% of the sample belongs to the ten largest clones.

Its CDR3 holds 15 amino acids, cysteine through phenylalanine. This entry has no DNA. CDR1 and CDR2 were assigned from the germline V gene (reference sequence) as GTSNPN and SVGIG. This sample is part of a study of T cells expressing NK-cell markers (dated by TCRdb to 2018 to 2021). A note on the overall study: In sorted CD3+CD56+NKG2C+, CD3+CD56+NKG2C- and CD3+CD56-NKG2C+ T-cell subsets from several donors, TCR beta-chain repertoires were profiled. Seven of the eight sequenced donors were HCMV-seropositive and one was HCMV-seronegative. Randomly selected healthy volunteers, three men and five women, were used as the eight sequenced donors. Illumina HiSeq 2000/2500, MiSeq or NextSeq was used to sequence libraries as 2 x 150 bp reads. Paper-wide results and their limitations: Those dominant clonotypes were again the most abundant among CD3+CD56-NKG2C+ cells in a handful of donors, at about 28.3-60.1%. It remained unclear whether the expanded NKG2C-expressing T cell clones were specific for HCMV antigens. In over five donors, the dominant CD3+CD56+NKG2C+ clonotypes were found to rank among the top 10 CD8+ clonotypes and to make up about 1.0-7.5% of CD8+ T cells.

This chain joins TRBV30 to TRBJ2-1; TCRdb designates TRBD2, a call that cannot be tested without DNA. This sequence originates from a woman between 45 and 65 years old in good health. Donor details come from another sample of the same person, matched by shared clones. The sequenced sample was blood T cells: a sorted CD56 or NKG2C T cell subset, CD4+ or CD8+ T cells, or bulk PBMC T cells (not recorded which). CDR3 region: CAWSVLAGVEDEQFF.